This T cell receptor (beta chain) appears in the sequencing data of a study of CD8 T cells in ankylosing spondylitis. Notes on the study in general: Within matched ankylosing spondylitis synovial fluid, disease-linked clones were reportedly significantly enriched. Fewer than 10 highly homologous variants formed a TCR beta motif that appeared characteristic of ankylosing spondylitis blood.

Generation of TCR beta libraries employed quantitative 5'-RACE incorporating molecular barcodes. TCRdb ran MiXCR on the 5' RACE reads and lists one entry per CDR3 protein. The table records roughly 400,000 distinct CDR3 sequences, 20% to 25% of them present only once. The ends lost 3 bases at V and 3 bases at J; junction bases unmatched: 11. The CDR3 sequence is 17 residues long. The V gene's germline CDR1 is MNHEY and CDR2 SMNVEV (reference sequence). Points on this clonotype: Its target is not known.

The chain links TRBV27 to TRBJ2-7; 10 bases align to TRBD2. Sequenced sample: blood, either unsorted or a sorted T cell fraction (not recorded which). The TCR was taken from a male donor with ankylosing spondylitis. DNA for the CDR3: TGTGCCAGCAGTTTGGCCACAGTAGCGGGAGGATACTACGAGCAGTACTTC. Its translation: CASSLATVAGGYYEQYF.